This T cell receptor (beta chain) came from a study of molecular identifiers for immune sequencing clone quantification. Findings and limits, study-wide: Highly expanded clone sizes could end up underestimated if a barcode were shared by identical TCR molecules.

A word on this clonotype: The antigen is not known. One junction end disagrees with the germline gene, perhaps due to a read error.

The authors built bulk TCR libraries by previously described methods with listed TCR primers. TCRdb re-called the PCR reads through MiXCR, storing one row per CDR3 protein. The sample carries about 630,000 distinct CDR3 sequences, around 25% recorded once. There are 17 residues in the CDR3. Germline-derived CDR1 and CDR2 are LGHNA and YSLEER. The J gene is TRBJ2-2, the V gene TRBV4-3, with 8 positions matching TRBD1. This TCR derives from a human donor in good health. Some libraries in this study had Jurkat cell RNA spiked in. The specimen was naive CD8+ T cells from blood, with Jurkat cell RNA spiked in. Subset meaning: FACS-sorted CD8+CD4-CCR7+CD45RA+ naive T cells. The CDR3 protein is CASSQERDRSYTGELSF. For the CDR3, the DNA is TGCGCCAGCAGCCAAGAGAGGGACAGGTCATACACCGGGGAGCTGTCTTTT.